These 5 T cell receptor beta chains originate from one sample sequenced in a study of T cell responses to AZD1222 COVID-19 vaccine. Some clones are missing from TCRdb's copy, which holds only in-frame ones; the method was immunoSEQ multiplex PCR. Among about 100,000 clones listed, 80% to 90% were seen once. Specimen: peripheral blood, collected on day 0 of AZD1222 vaccination. These receptors all come from an adult in good health.

The rearrangement joins TRBV4-1 to TRBJ2-7, with D unresolved. The germline V gene encodes CDR1 MGHRA and CDR2 YSYEKL. This CDR3 is built from 16 residues. Trimming shortened V by 1 base and J by 3 bases, and 16 bases separated the two germline ends. CDR3 nucleotides: TGCGCCAGCAGCCAAGGTCCCACCGGGCCCCTCTACGAGCAGTACTTC. It yields the protein CASSQGPTGPLYEQYF.

V gene TRBV7-9 combines with J gene TRBJ2-3; the match to TRBD2 covers 8 bases. There are 17 residues in the CDR3. Per germline, CDR1 SEHNR and CDR2 FQNEAQ (reference sequence). J lost 2 bases, V lost 1 base, and 8 bases had no gene match. CDR3 protein: CASSLETSEFFTDTQYF. The DNA for the CDR3 is TGTGCCAGCAGCTTAGAGACTAGCGAGTTTTTCACAGATACGCAGTATTTT.

This chain connects TRBV11-2 to TRBJ2-1; perhaps D is TRBD1 or TRBD2 (5 bases each). The CDR3 length is 16 residues. The ends were cut back, 5 bases at V and 1 base at J, with 15 bases in the middle. The V gene's germline CDR1 is SGHAT and CDR2 FQNNGV. In nucleotides, the CDR3 is TGTGCCAGCAGCCCGAATCGGGGCAGGTCCTACAATGAGCAGTTCTTC. It yields the protein CASSPNRGRSYNEQFF.

The chain is built from TRBV19 and TRBJ1-1; possible D gene TRBD1, 5 bases. Per the germline V gene, CDR1 is LNHDA and CDR2 is SQIVND (reference sequence). V lost 6 bases and J 0 bases, leaving 20 bases between the germline ends. There are 17 residues in the CDR3. For the CDR3, the DNA is TGTGCCAGTAGCCCCCCCCGAGGGGAGGTCTTGAACACTGAAGCTTTCTTT. Protein product: CASSPPRGEVLNTEAFF.

V is TRBV14 and J is TRBJ1-1; D is unclear. The germline gives CDR1 SGHDN, CDR2 FVKESK. This CDR3 is built from 14 residues. Between the trimmed V and J ends, which lost 1 base and 0 bases, there was a span of 6 bases. The CDR3 reads CASSQVSVNTEAFF. For the CDR3, the DNA is TGTGCCAGCAGCCAAGTTTCGGTGAACACTGAAGCTTTCTTT.